Shown below are 31 T cell receptor beta chains from a single sample sequenced in a study of vaccination and CD4 T cells after COVID-19. The treatment: roughly nine-day PBMC culture with coronavirus spike peptide pools or control peptides (ViraFEST assay). Antigens for these TCRs are unknown. With the Oncomine TCR Beta short-read assay, DNA from cultured CD4+ T cells was sequenced. Each CDR3 protein is one row after TCRdb ran MiXCR on the PCR reads. The sample has under 20,000 distinct CDR3 sequences, around half seen once. The sample consisted of CD4+ T cells from blood, cultured in vitro, taken before SARS-CoV-2 vaccination. These receptors all come from a human donor who had recovered from COVID-19.

The sample holds a few counts of this clonotype. This chain links TRBV7-8 with TRBJ2-5; D gene unclear. Germline V gene data show CDR1 as SGHVS and CDR2 as FQNEAQ. The CDR3 sequence is 14 residues long. Deletions cut 5 bases from V and 5 bases from J, with 15 bases between. CDR3 coding DNA: TGTGCCAGCAGCCTCCAGGTCATCGGGGAGACCCAGTACTTC. Encoded protein: CASSLQVIGETQYF.

This clonotype was counted between two and nine times. The gene calls are TRBV6-1 and TRBJ1-6, with 10 nucleotides matching TRBD1. CDR3 length: 14 residues. V lost 6 bases to trimming and J lost 8 bases; unmatched junction nucleotides: 4. CDR1 and CDR2 (germline): MNHNS, SASEGT. The CDR3 spells CASRDRGIDSPLHF. The CDR3 nucleotides read TGTGCCAGCAGGGACAGGGGGATTGATTCACCCCTCCACTTT.

This sequence joins TRBV2 and TRBJ2-3, with 10 nucleotides matching TRBD1. The CDR3 contains 14 residues. From germline, CDR1 is SNHLY and CDR2 FYNNEI. With V trimmed by 8 bases and J by 4 bases, 6 bases remained unmatched. The CDR3 bases are TGTGCCAGCTCCCGGGACAGGGGTGCAGATACGCAGTATTTT. The encoded protein is CASSRDRGADTQYF.

This clonotype has more than one count but fewer than ten. The chain has TRBV6-5 and TRBJ1-1; D gene ambiguous. CDR3 length: 14 amino acids. Trimming removed 0 bases at V and 1 base at J, with 6 bases between. Germline V gene data show CDR1 as MNHEY and CDR2 as SVGAGI. The CDR3 sequence: CASSYSIPNTEAFF. DNA of the CDR3: TGTGCCAGCAGTTACTCTATCCCGAACACTGAAGCTTTCTTT.

The gene calls are TRBV7-8 and TRBJ2-5; the D gene is possibly TRBD1 (6 bases). CDR3 size: 15 residues. Germline V gene sequence: CDR1 SGHVS, CDR2 FQNEAQ. The V and J ends lost 5 bases and 0 bases respectively, with 13 bases between them. Here the CDR3 DNA reads TGTGCCAGCAGCCTACTCCGACAGGACCAAGAGACCCAGTACTTC. Translated: CASSLLRQDQETQYF.

This chain uses TRBV4-1 with TRBJ1-5; TRBD1 is a possible D gene (6 bases). The V gene's germline CDR1 is MGHRA and CDR2 YSYEKL. V lost 4 bases and J 1 base, leaving 8 bases between the germline ends. CDR3 size: 14 residues. The CDR3 bases are TGCGCCAGCAGCCCGGACAGCAGCAATCAGCCCCAGCATTTT. Protein: CASSPDSSNQPQHF.

This clonotype was recorded a few times. V gene TRBV28 combines with J gene TRBJ1-2; D is undetermined. Trimming left V 6 bases short and J 4 bases short, with 15 bases between. The CDR3 consists of 14 residues. Germline V gives CDR1 MDHEN, CDR2 SYDVKM. Here the CDR3 DNA reads TGTGCCAGCAGGTTAAATCGGCCGGGCTATGGCTACACCTTC. Amino acids: CASRLNRPGYGYTF.

The rearrangement uses TRBV5-1 and TRBJ1-2; D perhaps matches TRBD1 (5 bases). The CDR3 consists of 14 residues. Germline CDR1 and CDR2: SGHRS and YFSETQ. Trimming shortened V by 0 bases and J by 5 bases, and 11 bases separated the two germline ends. The CDR3 spells CASSLAGNPYGYTF. The CDR3 nucleotides read TGCGCCAGCAGCTTGGCAGGGAACCCTTATGGCTACACCTTC.

V is TRBV19 and J is TRBJ1-5; unclear D gene. The germline V and J ends were trimmed by 4 bases and 7 bases, with 11 bases remaining between them. CDR3 length equals 13 residues. Germline V gene data show CDR1 as LNHDA and CDR2 as SQIVND (reference sequence). CDR3 bases: TGTGCCAGTAGTAAGGAGGGTAAACAGCCCCAGCATTTT. This sequence encodes CASSKEGKQPQHF.

This clonotype was observed a few times. This chain connects TRBV28 to TRBJ1-1; D call uncertain. V lost 6 bases, J lost 5 bases, and 13 bases lay in between. The germline gives CDR1 MDHEN, CDR2 SYDVKM. This CDR3 spans 13 amino acids. The CDR3 loop is CASRDNTRTEAFF. CDR3 nucleotides: TGTGCCAGCAGAGACAATACGAGGACTGAAGCTTTCTTT.

This clonotype was recorded only once. The junction departs from germline at one end; a sequencing error may be responsible. The chain employs TRBV7-2 and TRBJ1-3; 7 bases fit TRBD1. Germline values: CDR1 SGHTA, CDR2 FQGNSA. This CDR3 region has 15 residues. The CDR3, as DNA: TGCGCCAGCAGCCAAAACACAGGGGCTGGAAACACCATATATTTT. It encodes CASSQNTGAGNTIYF.

This clonotype has more than one count but fewer than ten. The rearrangement joins TRBV2 to TRBJ1-6; D is undetermined. Germline loops: CDR1 SNHLY, CDR2 FYNNEI. The length of the CDR3 is 15 residues. Deletions cut 4 bases from V and 8 bases from J, with 15 bases between. CDR3: CASSGTGREDSPLHF. CDR3 in DNA: TGTGCCAGCAGTGGCACGGGTCGCGAGGATTCACCCCTCCACTTT.

This clonotype was seen only a few times. The J gene is TRBJ2-7, the V gene TRBV24-1; 7 bases align to TRBD2. Germline-derived CDR1 and CDR2 are KGHDR and SFDVKD. CDR3 size: 16 residues. J lost 3 bases, V lost 1 base, and 8 bases had no gene match. Here the CDR3 DNA reads TGTGCCACCAGTGATTTCACCTCTAGCGGCCGCTACGAGCAGTACTTC. It specifies CATSDFTSSGRYEQYF.

CDR3 loop: CASSLRTDQETQYF. CDR3 DNA: TGTGCCAGCAGCTTAAGGACAGACCAAGAGACCCAGTACTTC. This sequence joins TRBV7-9 and TRBJ2-5, with a possible D match to TRBD1 (6 bases). Germline V lookup: CDR1 SEHNR, CDR2 FQNEAQ (reference sequence). Between the trimmed V and J ends, which lost 2 bases and 0 bases, there was a span of 7 bases. This CDR3 region has 14 residues.

V gene TRBV30 combines with J gene TRBJ1-6; maybe TRBD1 (5 bases). Germline-derived CDR1 and CDR2 are GTSNPN and SVGIG (reference sequence). The CDR3 totals 13 residues. V lost 0 bases, J lost 7 bases, and 7 bases lay in between. Here the CDR3 DNA reads TGTGCCTGGAGTGTACCAGGGAATTCACCCCTCCACTTT. Amino acids: CAWSVPGNSPLHF.

The chain couples TRBV20-1 to TRBJ1-6; D is possibly TRBD1 (5 bases). Deletions cut 3 bases from V and 0 bases from J, with 9 bases between. Germline V gene data show CDR1 as DFQATT and CDR2 as SNEGSKA (reference sequence). The CDR3 covers 15 residues. In DNA, the CDR3 is TGCAGTGCTAGTGGGGCGAGCTCCTATAATTCACCCCTCCACTTT. It encodes CSASGASSYNSPLHF.

The rearrangement uses TRBV27 and TRBJ1-6; possible D gene TRBD1, 5 bases. The CDR3 has 17 amino acids. The ends were cut back, 6 bases at V and 11 bases at J, with 26 bases in the middle. Germline V gives CDR1 MNHEY, CDR2 SMNVEV (reference sequence). The CDR3 DNA reads TGTGCCAGCAGCACCCTCCCCCCAGTGGGCGCAGGGACACCCCTCCACTTT. It encodes CASSTLPPVGAGTPLHF.

The chain combines TRBV6-2 or TRBV6-3 with TRBJ2-7, with 7 positions matching TRBD1. V trimming: 5 bases; J trimming: 0 bases; junction bases outside the gene matches: 7. The germline CDR1 and CDR2 sequences are MNHEY and SVGEGT. The CDR3 totals 15 residues. CDR3 coding DNA: TGTGCCAGCAGTGTGTACAGGGGCCTCTCCTACGAGCAGTACTTC. Its translation: CASSVYRGLSYEQYF.

The chain recombines TRBV7-9 with TRBJ2-1; the match to TRBD2 covers 7 bases. Germline CDR1 SEHNR, CDR2 FQNEAQ (reference sequence). The CDR3 is 14 amino acids. With V trimmed by 7 bases and J by 5 bases, 8 bases remained unmatched. For the CDR3, the DNA is TGTGCCAGCATCAAGGGACTATTAAACAATGAGCAGTTCTTC. Protein sequence: CASIKGLLNNEQFF. Full variable domain (remainder filled in from reference TRBV7-9 and TRBJ2-1): DTGVSQNPRHKITKRGQNVTFRCDPISEHNRLYWYRQTLGQGPEFLTYFQNEAQLEKSRLLSDRFSAERPKGSFSTLEIQRTEQGDSAMYLCASIKGLLNNEQFFGPGTRLTVL.

There are a few counts of this clonotype. This chain joins TRBV20-1 and TRBJ1-6; D unclear. The V and J ends lost 5 bases and 5 bases respectively, with 13 bases between them. CDR3 size: 14 residues. Germline CDR1 is DFQATT and CDR2 is SNEGSKA (reference sequence). The CDR3 here is CSAALQGHNSPLHF. Written as DNA, the CDR3 is TGCAGTGCTGCCCTACAAGGGCATAATTCACCCCTCCACTTT.

This clonotype was found a few times. J is TRBJ2-3 and V is TRBV7-3, with 10 bases lining up with TRBD2. Germline CDR1 reads SGHTA; CDR2 reads FQGTGA. Trimming at V came to 5 bases and at J to 2 bases, leaving 4 bases not matched to a gene. CDR3 length: 15 residues. The chain's CDR3 is CASSSTSGVTDTQYF. The CDR3 bases are TGTGCCAGCAGCAGCACTAGCGGGGTCACAGATACGCAGTATTTT.

This clonotype has more than one count but fewer than ten. The rearrangement links TRBV7-2 to TRBJ2-2; 10 bases fit TRBD2. Germline values: CDR1 SGHTA, CDR2 FQGNSA. The V and J ends lost 2 bases and 0 bases, in that order; junction bases with no gene match: 0. The CDR3 has 16 residues. The CDR3 DNA reads as TGTGCCAGCAGCTTACTAGCGGGAGCGAACACCGGGGAGCTGTTTTTT. It encodes CASSLLAGANTGELFF. Supplemented by reference TRBV7-2 and TRBJ2-2, the full variable domain reads GAGVSQSPSNKVTEKGKDVELRCDPISGHTALYWYRQSLGQGLEFLIYFQGNSAPDKSGLPSDRFSAERTGGSVSTLTIQRTQQEDSAVYLCASSLLAGANTGELFFGEGSRLTVL.

This chain uses TRBV11-3 with TRBJ2-5; 11 positions match TRBD2. The J segment lost 3 bases and the V segment lost 5 bases, leaving 8 bases of the junction unmatched. The CDR3 has 16 residues. Germline CDR1 SGHNT, CDR2 YENEEA. The chain's CDR3 is CASSPLLSGGEETQYF. CDR3 coding DNA: TGTGCCAGCAGCCCACTTCTTAGCGGGGGGGAAGAGACCCAGTACTTC. The variable domain in full, with the rest retrieved from reference TRBV11-3 and TRBJ2-5, is EAGVVQSPRYKIIEKKQPVAFWCNPISGHNTLYWYLQNLGQGPELLIRYENEEAVDDSQLPKDRFSAERLKGVDSTLKIQPAELGDSAVYLCASSPLLSGGEETQYFGPGTRLLVL.

This chain uses TRBV10-2 with TRBJ1-5; perhaps TRBD1 as D (6 bases). V lost 7 bases, J lost 3 bases, and 13 bases lay in between. From germline, CDR1 is WSHSY and CDR2 SAAADI. The CDR3 extends over 14 amino acids. DNA of the CDR3: TGCGCCAGCACTTCCGACAGGAACAATCAGCCCCAGCATTTT. This encodes CASTSDRNNQPQHF.

The chain carries TRBV10-3 and TRBJ1-1; D is perhaps TRBD1 (6 bases). CDR3 size: 12 residues. Germline V gene lookup returns CDR1 ENHRY and CDR2 SYGVKD. Trimming pared 5 bases from V and 8 bases from J, leaving 12 bases between. The CDR3 DNA is TGTGCCATCAGTCCCGGGGGCTGGGAAGCTTTCTTT. Translating it yields CAISPGGWEAFF.

The chain employs TRBV29-1 and TRBJ2-7; 7 nucleotides line up with TRBD1. The CDR3 consists of 14 residues. Trimming at V came to 6 bases and at J to 3 bases, leaving 11 bases not matched to a gene. CDR1 and CDR2 from the germline V gene are SQVTM and ANQGSEA. The CDR3 DNA is TGCAGCGTCGTGGGGACAGAAACCCGCTACGAGCAGTACTTC. Its translation: CSVVGTETRYEQYF.

The rearrangement uses TRBV7-8 and TRBJ2-1; TRBD2 is a possible D gene (6 bases). V was cut by 7 bases and J by 6 bases, with 16 bases left in between. This CDR3 is 14 amino acids long. CDR1 and CDR2 (germline): SGHVS, FQNEAQ. CDR3 amino acids: CASTPAGRGNEQFF. CDR3 bases: TGTGCCAGCACCCCCGCGGGGCGCGGCAATGAGCAGTTCTTC.

The chain joins TRBV19 to TRBJ1-2, with D unresolved. The CDR3 consists of 11 residues. Trimming stripped 7 bases from V and 0 bases from J, with 3 bases between. The germline V gene encodes CDR1 LNHDA and CDR2 SQIVND (reference sequence). CDR3 sequence: CASNSNYGYTF. As DNA, the CDR3 is TGTGCCAGTAATTCTAACTATGGCTACACCTTC.

The genes are TRBV7-2 and TRBJ2-1; 7 bases align to TRBD2. Germline CDR1 and CDR2: SGHTA and FQGNSA. Unmatched junction bases numbered 7, after V lost 5 bases and J lost 0 bases. The CDR3 is 16 residues long. In nucleotides, the CDR3 is TGTGCCAGCAGCCGAAATGGCGGGAGCTCCTACAATGAGCAGTTCTTC. Translated: CASSRNGGSSYNEQFF.

The sample holds one count of this clonotype. This chain uses TRBV28 with TRBJ1-1, with D perhaps TRBD1 (5 bases). The length of the CDR3 is 14 residues. Germline V gene sequence: CDR1 MDHEN, CDR2 SYDVKM. Trimming stripped 6 bases from V and 5 bases from J, with 16 bases between. The CDR3 is CASRVDIGGTEAFF. For the CDR3, the DNA is TGTGCCAGCAGGGTGGACATTGGGGGGACTGAAGCTTTCTTT.

The chain couples TRBV7-9 to TRBJ2-7; a weak D match, TRBD2 (6 bases). The CDR3 loop spans 14 amino acids. Trimming stripped 5 bases from V and 0 bases from J, with 11 bases between. Germline V gives CDR1 SEHNR, CDR2 FQNEAQ (reference sequence). The CDR3 here is CASSPPGGSYEQYF. The CDR3 DNA sequence: TGTGCCAGCAGCCCCCCCGGGGGCTCCTACGAGCAGTACTTC.